This paragraph covers one TCR beta chain sequence. The protocol was immunoSEQ multiplex PCR, while the TCRdb copy is restricted to in-frame clones and leaves out a portion. The sample consists of about 110,000 clones, around nine tenths of them appearing once. This specimen comes from a study of T cell responses to AZD1222 COVID-19 vaccine. Germline V CDR1 and CDR2: MNHEY, SVGAGI. CDR3 length equals 15 residues. V was clipped by 2 bases and J by 5 bases, with 15 bases between them. This receptor was taken from an adult in good health. V usage is TRBV6-5 and J usage is TRBJ1-2, with no clear D. The source material was peripheral blood, sampled on day 0 of AZD1222 vaccination. The CDR3, as DNA: TGTGCCAGCAGTTACCCCCGGGCCCAGGCGTATGGCTACACCTTC. Amino acid sequence: CASSYPRAQAYGYTF.